This T cell receptor (beta chain) derives from a study of shared clonotypes between healthy human individuals. An even split of each subset's genomic DNA across several immunoSEQ plates was performed. Clones were sequenced by immunoSEQ multiplex PCR, and TCRdb holds only the in-frame ones, with some missing. This table holds millions of clones, around 95% found once. This clone has just one count. V shed 0 bases, J shed 4 bases, and the junction held 9 bases outside the gene matches. The CDR3 spans 17 residues. Germline V lookup: CDR1 SGHRS, CDR2 YFSETQ. The sequence came from a man aged 18 to 29 in good health. Sequencing was done on a sample of naive CD4+ T cells sorted from blood. Subset noted: CD45RA+ positively selected. This chain connects TRBV5-1 to TRBJ2-3; 9 bases map to TRBD1. CDR3 bases: TGCGCCAGCAGCTTGGCTCAACAGGGGGCTATGGCAGATACGCAGTATTTT. It specifies CASSLAQQGAMADTQYF.